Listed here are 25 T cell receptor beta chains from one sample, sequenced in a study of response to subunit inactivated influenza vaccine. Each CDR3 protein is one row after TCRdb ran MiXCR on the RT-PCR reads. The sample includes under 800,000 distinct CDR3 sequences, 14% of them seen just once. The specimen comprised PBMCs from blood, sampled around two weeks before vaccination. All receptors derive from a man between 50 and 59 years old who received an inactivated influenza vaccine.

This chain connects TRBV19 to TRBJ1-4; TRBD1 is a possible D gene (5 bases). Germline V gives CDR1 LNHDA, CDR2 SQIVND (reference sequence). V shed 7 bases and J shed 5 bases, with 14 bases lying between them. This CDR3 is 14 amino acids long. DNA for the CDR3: TGTGCCAGTACTCCGGGACGGAGAAATGAAAAACTGTTTTTT. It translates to CASTPGRRNEKLFF.

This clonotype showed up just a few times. The CDR3, as DNA: TGTGCCAGCAGCTCCGAAGGGGGGGGTTACAATGAGCAGTTCTTC. Protein product: CASSSEGGGYNEQFF. V is TRBV7-9 and J is TRBJ2-1; D might be TRBD2 (7 bases). Between the trimmed V and J ends, which lost 4 bases and 4 bases, there was a span of 14 bases. From germline, CDR1 is SEHNR and CDR2 FQNEAQ (reference sequence). This CDR3 has 15 residues.

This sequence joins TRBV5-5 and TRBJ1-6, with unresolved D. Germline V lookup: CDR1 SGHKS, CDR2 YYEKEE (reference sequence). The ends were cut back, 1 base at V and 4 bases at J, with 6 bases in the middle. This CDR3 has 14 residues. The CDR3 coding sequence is TGTGCCAGCAGCTTGCGGTGGTATAATTCACCCCTCCACTTT. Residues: CASSLRWYNSPLHF. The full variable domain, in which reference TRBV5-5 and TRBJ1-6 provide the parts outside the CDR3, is DAGVTQSPTHLIKTRGQQVTLRCSPISGHKSVSWYQQVLGQGPQFIFQYYEKEERGRGNFPDRFSARQFPNYSSELNVNALLLGDSALYLCASSLRWYNSPLHFGNGTRLTVT.

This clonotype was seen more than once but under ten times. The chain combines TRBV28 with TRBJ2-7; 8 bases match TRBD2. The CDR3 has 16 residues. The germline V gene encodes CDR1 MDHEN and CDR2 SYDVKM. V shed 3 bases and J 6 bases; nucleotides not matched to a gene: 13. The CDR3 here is CASSFVKGLAGGEQYF. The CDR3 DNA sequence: TGTGCCAGCAGTTTCGTGAAGGGACTGGCGGGGGGCGAGCAGTACTTC.

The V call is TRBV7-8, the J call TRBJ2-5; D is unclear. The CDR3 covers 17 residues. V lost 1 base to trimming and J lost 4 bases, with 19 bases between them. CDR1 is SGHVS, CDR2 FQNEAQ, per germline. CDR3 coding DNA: TGTGCCAGCAGCTTAGGAGCCGTATTTTTGGGCCGAGAGACCCAGTACTTC. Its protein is CASSLGAVFLGRETQYF.

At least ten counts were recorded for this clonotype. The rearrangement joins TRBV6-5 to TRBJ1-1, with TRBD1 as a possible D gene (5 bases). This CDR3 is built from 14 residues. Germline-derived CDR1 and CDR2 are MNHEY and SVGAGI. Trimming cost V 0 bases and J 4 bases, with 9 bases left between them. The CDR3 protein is CASSYSMGVTEAFF. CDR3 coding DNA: TGTGCCAGCAGTTACTCGATGGGGGTCACTGAAGCTTTCTTT.

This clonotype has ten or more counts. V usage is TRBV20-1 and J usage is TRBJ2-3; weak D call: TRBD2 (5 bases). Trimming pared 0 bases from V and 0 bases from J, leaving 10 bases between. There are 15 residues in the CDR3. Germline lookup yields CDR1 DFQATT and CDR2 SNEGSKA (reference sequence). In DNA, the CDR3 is TGCAGTGCTAGAGATGGCGGGCCTAGCACAGATACGCAGTATTTT. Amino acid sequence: CSARDGGPSTDTQYF.

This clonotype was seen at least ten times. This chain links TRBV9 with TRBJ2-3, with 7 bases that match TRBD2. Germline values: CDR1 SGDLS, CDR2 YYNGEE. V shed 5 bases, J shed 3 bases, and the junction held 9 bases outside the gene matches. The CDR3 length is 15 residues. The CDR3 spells CASSLRQGGTDTQYF. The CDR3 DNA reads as TGTGCCAGCAGTTTAAGGCAGGGAGGGACAGATACGCAGTATTTT. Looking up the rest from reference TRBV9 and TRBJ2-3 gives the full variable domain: DSGVTQTPKHLITATGQRVTLRCSPRSGDLSVYWYQQSLDQGLQFLIQYYNGEERAKGNILERFSAQQFPDLHSELNLSSLELGDSALYFCASSLRQGGTDTQYFGPGTRLTVL.

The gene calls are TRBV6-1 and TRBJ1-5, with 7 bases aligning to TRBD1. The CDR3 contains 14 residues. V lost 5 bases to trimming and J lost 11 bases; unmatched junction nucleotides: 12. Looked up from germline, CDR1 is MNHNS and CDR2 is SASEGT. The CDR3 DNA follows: TGTGCCAGCAGTCCCCCGGGACAGATGGCCGCCCAGCATTTT. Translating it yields CASSPPGQMAAQHF.

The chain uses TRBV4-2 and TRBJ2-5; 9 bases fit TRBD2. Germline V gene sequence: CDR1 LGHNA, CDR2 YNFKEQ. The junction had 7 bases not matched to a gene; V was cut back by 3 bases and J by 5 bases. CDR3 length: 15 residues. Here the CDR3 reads CASSHSGGPMETQYF. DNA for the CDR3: TGTGCCAGCAGCCACAGCGGGGGGCCTATGGAGACCCAGTACTTC.

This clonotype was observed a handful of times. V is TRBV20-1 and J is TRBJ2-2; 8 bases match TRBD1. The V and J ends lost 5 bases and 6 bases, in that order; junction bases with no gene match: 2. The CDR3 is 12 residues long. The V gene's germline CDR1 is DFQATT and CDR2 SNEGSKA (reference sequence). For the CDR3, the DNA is TGCAGTGCTGGACAGGGACCCGGGGAGCTGTTTTTT. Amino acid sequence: CSAGQGPGELFF.

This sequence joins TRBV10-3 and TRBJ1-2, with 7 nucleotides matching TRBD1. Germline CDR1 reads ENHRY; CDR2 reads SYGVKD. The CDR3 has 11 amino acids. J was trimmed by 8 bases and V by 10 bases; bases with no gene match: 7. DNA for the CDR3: TGTGCCAGCCACGACAGGGAGGGCTACACCTTC. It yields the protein CASHDREGYTF.

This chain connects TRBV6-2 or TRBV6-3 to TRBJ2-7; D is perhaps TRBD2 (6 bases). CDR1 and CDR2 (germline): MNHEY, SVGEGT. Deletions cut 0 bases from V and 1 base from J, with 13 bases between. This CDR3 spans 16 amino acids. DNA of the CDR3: TGTGCCAGCAGTTACTCGACCCGGGAGACGTCCTACGAGCAGTACTTC. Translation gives CASSYSTRETSYEQYF.

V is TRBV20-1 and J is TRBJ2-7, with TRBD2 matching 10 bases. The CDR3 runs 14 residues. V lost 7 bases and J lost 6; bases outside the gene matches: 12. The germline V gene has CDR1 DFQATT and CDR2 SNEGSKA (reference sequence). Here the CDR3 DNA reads TGCAGTGGTCTAGCGGGAGTTTTCCCCTCCGAGCAGTACTTC. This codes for CSGLAGVFPSEQYF.

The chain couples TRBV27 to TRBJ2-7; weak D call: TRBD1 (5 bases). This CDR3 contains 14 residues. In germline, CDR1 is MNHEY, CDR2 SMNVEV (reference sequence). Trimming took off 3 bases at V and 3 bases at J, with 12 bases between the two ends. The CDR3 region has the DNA TGTGCCAGCAGTTTCGGGCAGGGTATCTACGAGCAGTACTTC. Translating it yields CASSFGQGIYEQYF.

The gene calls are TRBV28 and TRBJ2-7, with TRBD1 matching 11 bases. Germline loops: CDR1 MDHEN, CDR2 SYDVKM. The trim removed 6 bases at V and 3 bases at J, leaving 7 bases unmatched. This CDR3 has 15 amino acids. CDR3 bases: TGTGCCAGCAGACAGACCGGGACAGGGGGCTACGAGCAGTACTTC. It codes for CASRQTGTGGYEQYF. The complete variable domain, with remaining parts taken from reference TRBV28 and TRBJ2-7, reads DVKVTQSSRYLVKRTGEKVFLECVQDMDHENMFWYRQDPGLGLRLIYFSYDVKMKEKGDIPEGYSVSREKKERFSLILESASTNQTSMYLCASRQTGTGGYEQYFGPGTRLTVT.

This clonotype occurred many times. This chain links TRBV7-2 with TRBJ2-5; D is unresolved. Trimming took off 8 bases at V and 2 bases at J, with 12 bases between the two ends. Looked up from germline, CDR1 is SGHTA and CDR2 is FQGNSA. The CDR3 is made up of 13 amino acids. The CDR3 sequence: CASRVMSQETQYF. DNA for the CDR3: TGTGCCAGCCGGGTCATGTCTCAAGAGACCCAGTACTTC. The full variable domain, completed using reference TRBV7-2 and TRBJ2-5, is GAGVSQSPSNKVTEKGKDVELRCDPISGHTALYWYRQSLGQGLEFLIYFQGNSAPDKSGLPSDRFSAERTGGSVSTLTIQRTQQEDSAVYLCASRVMSQETQYFGPGTRLLVL.

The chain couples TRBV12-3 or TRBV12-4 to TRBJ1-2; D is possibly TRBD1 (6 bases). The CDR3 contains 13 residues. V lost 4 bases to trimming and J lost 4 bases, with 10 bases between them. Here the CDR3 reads CASSSQGTYGYTF. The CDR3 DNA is TGTGCCAGCAGTTCTCAGGGGACCTATGGCTACACCTTC.

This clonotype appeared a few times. Written as DNA, the CDR3 is TGTGCCAGCAGTTACTGGTCAGGGTACTACGAGCAGTACTTC. Residues: CASSYWSGYYEQYF. The V call is TRBV6-5, the J call TRBJ2-7; D is possibly TRBD1 (5 bases). Germline CDR1 MNHEY, CDR2 SVGAGI. The CDR3 extends over 14 amino acids. V lost 1 base and J lost 3, with 10 bases in between.

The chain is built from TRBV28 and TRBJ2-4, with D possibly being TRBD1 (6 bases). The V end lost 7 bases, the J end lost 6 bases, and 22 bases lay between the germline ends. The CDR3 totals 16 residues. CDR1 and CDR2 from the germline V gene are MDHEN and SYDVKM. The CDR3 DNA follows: TGTGCCAGCAAGACTGGACAGACCCTATCACGAAACATTCAGTACTTC. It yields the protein CASKTGQTLSRNIQYF.

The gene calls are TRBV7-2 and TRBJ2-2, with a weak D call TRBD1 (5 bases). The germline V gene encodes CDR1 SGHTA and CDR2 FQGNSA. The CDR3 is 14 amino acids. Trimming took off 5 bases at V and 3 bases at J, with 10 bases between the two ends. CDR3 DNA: TGTGCCAGCAGCCGGACACGGGACACCGGGGAGCTGTTTTTT. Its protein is CASSRTRDTGELFF.

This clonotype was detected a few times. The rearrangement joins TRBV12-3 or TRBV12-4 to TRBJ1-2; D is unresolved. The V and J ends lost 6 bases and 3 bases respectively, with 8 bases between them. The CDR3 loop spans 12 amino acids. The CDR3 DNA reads TGTGCCAGCAGCCCCCGGTACTATGGCTACACCTTC. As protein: CASSPRYYGYTF.

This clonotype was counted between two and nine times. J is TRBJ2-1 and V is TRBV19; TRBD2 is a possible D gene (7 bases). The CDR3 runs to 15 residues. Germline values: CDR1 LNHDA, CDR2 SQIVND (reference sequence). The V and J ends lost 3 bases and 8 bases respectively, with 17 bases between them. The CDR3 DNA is TGTGCCAGTAGTATTGGGGCGGTAGGGGGGGATGAGCAGTTCTTC. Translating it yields CASSIGAVGGDEQFF.

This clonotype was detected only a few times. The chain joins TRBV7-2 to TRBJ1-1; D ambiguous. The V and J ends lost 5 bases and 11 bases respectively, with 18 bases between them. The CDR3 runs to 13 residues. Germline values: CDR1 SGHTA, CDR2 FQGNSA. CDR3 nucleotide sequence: TGTGCCAGCAGCCTAGGAAGTGCAGGAGAGGCTTTCTTT. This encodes CASSLGSAGEAFF.

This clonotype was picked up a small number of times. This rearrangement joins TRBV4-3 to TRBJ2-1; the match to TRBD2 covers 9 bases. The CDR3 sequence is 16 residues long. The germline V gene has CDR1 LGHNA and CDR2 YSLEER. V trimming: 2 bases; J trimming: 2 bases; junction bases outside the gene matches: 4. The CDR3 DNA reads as TGCGCCAGCAGCCAAAGCCTAGCGGGAACCTACAATGAGCAGTTCTTC. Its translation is CASSQSLAGTYNEQFF.